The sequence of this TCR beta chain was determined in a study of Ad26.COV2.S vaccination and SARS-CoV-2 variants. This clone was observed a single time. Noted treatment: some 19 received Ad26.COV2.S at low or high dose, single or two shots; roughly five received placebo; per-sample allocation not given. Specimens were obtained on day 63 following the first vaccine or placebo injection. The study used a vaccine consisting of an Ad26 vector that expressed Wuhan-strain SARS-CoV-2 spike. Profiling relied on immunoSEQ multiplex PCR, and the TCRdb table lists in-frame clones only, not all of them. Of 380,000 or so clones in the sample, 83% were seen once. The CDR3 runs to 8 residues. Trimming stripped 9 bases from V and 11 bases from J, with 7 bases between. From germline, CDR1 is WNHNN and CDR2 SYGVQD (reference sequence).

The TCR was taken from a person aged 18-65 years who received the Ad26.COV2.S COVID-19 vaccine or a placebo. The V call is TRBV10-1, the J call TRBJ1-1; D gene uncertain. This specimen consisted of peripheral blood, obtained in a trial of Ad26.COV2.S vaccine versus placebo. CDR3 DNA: TGCGCCAGGACGACGGCTTTCTTT. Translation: CARTTAFF.